This T cell receptor (beta chain) was sequenced in a study of T cells in women clearing cervical HPV infection. Study in general: Case blood drawn at lesion detection; control blood after infection cleared.

Concerning this clone: Sequencing ends 3 residues short of the CDR3 end; the germline J gene provides the rest.

Germline CDR1 reads MDHEN; CDR2 reads SYDVKM. Trimming at V came to 6 bases and at J to 4 bases, leaving 6 bases not matched to a gene. This CDR3 contains 15 residues. Some clones are missing from TCRdb's copy, which holds only in-frame ones; the method was immunoSEQ multiplex PCR. The record lists 35,000 to 45,000 clones, of which the ten most abundant hold approximately 6.3%. Sequencing used blood buffy coat. The sequence was collected from a woman between 18 and 69 years old with a cervical HPV16 infection that either progressed to CIN3+ or cleared (not recorded which). This chain connects TRBV28 to TRBJ2-1; 10 bases agree with TRBD1. CDR3 bases read: TGTGCCAGCAGCTGGGGGACAGGGGCGTACAATGAG. It translates to CASSWGTGAYNE. The full CDR3 is CASSWGTGAYNEQFF.